The 27 T cell receptor beta chains listed next were all sequenced from one sample in a study of technical replicates of blood from a handful of donors. This table comes from immunoSEQ multiplex PCR, and its TCRdb copy is limited to in-frame clones, with some not included. The table includes tens of thousands of clones, 93% detected once. Sequenced input: T cells isolated from PBMCs. The source is a human donor in good health.

This clone was recorded a few times. The rearrangement joins TRBV6-6 to TRBJ1-6; TRBD1 might be the D (6 bases). V lost 4 bases, J lost 10 bases, and 17 bases lay in between. The CDR3 totals 15 residues. From germline, CDR1 is MNHNY and CDR2 SVGAGI (reference sequence). This CDR3 is CASSFGQSVYSPLHF. In DNA, the CDR3 is TGTGCCAGCAGTTTTGGACAGTCGGTATACTCACCCCTCCACTTT.

The chain links TRBV4-2 to TRBJ1-1, with 8 positions matching TRBD1. J lost 14 bases, V lost 1 base, and 9 bases had no gene match. The CDR3 consists of 13 residues. In germline, CDR1 is LGHNA, CDR2 YNFKEQ. The CDR3 spells CASSQGTGFETFF. In DNA, the CDR3 is TGTGCCAGCAGCCAAGGGACAGGGTTTGAGACGTTCTTT.

This sequence joins TRBV15 and TRBJ2-4; a possible D gene is TRBD2 (5 bases). This CDR3 is built from 15 residues. CDR1 LNHNV and CDR2 YYDKDF come from the germline V gene (reference sequence). Trimming removed 5 bases from V and 0 bases from J, with 11 bases in between. In DNA form, the CDR3 reads TGTGCCACCAGCGAGTTAGCGCTAGCCAAAAACATTCAGTACTTC. It translates to CATSELALAKNIQYF.

This clone occurred once. The chain carries TRBV6-6 and TRBJ1-4, with D uncertain. The V end lost 2 bases, the J end lost 8 bases, and 9 bases lay between the germline ends. The CDR3 is made up of 13 amino acids. CDR1 and CDR2 (germline): MNHNY, SVGAGI (reference sequence). The DNA of the CDR3 is TGTGCCAGCAGTTACAGACAAACCGAAAAACTGTTTTTT. This sequence encodes CASSYRQTEKLFF.

In DNA form, the CDR3 reads TGTGCTGGGGCTAGCGGGAATCAAGAGACCCAGTACTTC. Translation: CAGASGNQETQYF. This chain connects TRBV28 to TRBJ2-5, with TRBD2 matching 9 bases. Germline assignment: CDR1 MDHEN and CDR2 SYDVKM. The CDR3 sequence is 13 residues long.

The rearrangement joins TRBV13 to TRBJ2-3; TRBD2 agrees at 10 bases. The trim removed 3 bases at V and 4 bases at J, leaving 7 bases unmatched. Looked up from germline, CDR1 is PRHDT and CDR2 is FYEKMQ (reference sequence). This CDR3 comprises 16 residues. CDR3 residues: CASSLYSAGGPDTQYF. For the CDR3, the DNA is TGTGCCAGCAGCTTGTATTCAGCGGGGGGGCCAGATACGCAGTATTTT.

The J gene is TRBJ1-2, the V gene TRBV7-3; TRBD1 agrees at 11 bases. V lost 2 bases and J lost 3; bases outside the gene matches: 2. Germline loops: CDR1 SGHTA, CDR2 FQGTGA. This CDR3 has 15 amino acids. CDR3 sequence: CASSLGQGAHYGYTF. CDR3 coding DNA: TGTGCCAGCAGCTTAGGACAGGGGGCACACTATGGCTACACCTTC.

The chain uses TRBV7-2 and TRBJ1-1; 9 positions match TRBD1. In germline, CDR1 is SGHTA, CDR2 FQGNSA. This CDR3 has 14 amino acids. The junction had 4 bases not matched to a gene; V was cut back by 6 bases and J by 2 bases. The CDR3 DNA sequence: TGTGCCAGCAGGGAGACAGGGGGTAACACTGAAGCTTTCTTT. Translation gives CASRETGGNTEAFF.

The chain couples TRBV10-3 to TRBJ1-1; TRBD1 might be the D (5 bases). Trimming shortened V by 3 bases and J by 4 bases, and 18 bases separated the two germline ends. CDR1 ENHRY and CDR2 SYGVKD come from the germline V gene. This CDR3 has 16 residues. The CDR3 DNA follows: TGTGCCATCAGTGACCTGATGCAGGGTTTGGTCACTGAAGCTTTCTTT. Translating gives CAISDLMQGLVTEAFF.

This chain joins TRBV7-9 and TRBJ1-3; no firm D call. V was pared by 0 bases and J by 1 base, with 10 bases between. Germline assignment: CDR1 SEHNR and CDR2 FQNEAQ (reference sequence). The CDR3 length is 16 residues. The DNA for the CDR3 is TGTGCCAGCAGCTTAGCGGGCTCTGGGTCTGGAAACACCATATATTTT. It is translated as CASSLAGSGSGNTIYF.

The rearrangement joins TRBV5-1 to TRBJ2-3; the D is unclear. With 3 bases removed from V and 3 bases from J, the gap between germline ends came to 8 bases. CDR3 length: 13 amino acids. CDR1 and CDR2 (germline): SGHRS, YFSETQ. The CDR3 coding sequence is TGCGCCAGCAGCTATCGAGAGACAGATACGCAGTATTTT. Translated, it gives CASSYRETDTQYF.

This chain connects TRBV6-4 to TRBJ1-2; 7 nucleotides line up with TRBD1. CDR1 is MRHNA and CDR2 is SNTAGT in the germline V gene. Germline trimming cut 8 bases from V and 11 bases from J; bases unmatched to any gene: 14. This CDR3 has 13 amino acids. CDR3 sequence: CASGPPDRPNYTF. In DNA, the CDR3 is TGTGCCAGCGGACCCCCGGACAGGCCTAATTACACCTTC.

The chain couples TRBV29-1 to TRBJ1-2; unclear D gene. The length of the CDR3 is 12 residues. Germline loops: CDR1 SQVTM, CDR2 ANQGSEA. V was cut by 5 bases and J by 5 bases, with 12 bases left in between. The CDR3 reads CSVQEGWYGYTF. The CDR3 DNA is TGCAGCGTTCAGGAGGGTTGGTATGGCTACACCTTC.

A single count supports this clone. The J gene is TRBJ2-7, the V gene TRBV2; D not resolved. Between the trimmed V and J ends, which lost 6 bases and 3 bases, there was a span of 9 bases. This CDR3 has 12 amino acids. Germline CDR1 SNHLY, CDR2 FYNNEI. The CDR3 bases are TGTGCCAGCAGGCAGAATATCTACGAGCAGTACTTC. Its translation: CASRQNIYEQYF.

The chain joins TRBV6-1 to TRBJ2-7; unclear D gene. Trimming pared 1 base from V and 0 bases from J, leaving 19 bases between. Germline V gene sequence: CDR1 MNHNS, CDR2 SASEGT. This CDR3 is built from 18 residues. The CDR3 DNA reads TGTGCCAGCAGTGAAGTACTACCCTTACCGGCTAGCTCCTACGAGCAGTACTTC. This encodes CASSEVLPLPASSYEQYF.

The J gene is TRBJ2-3, the V gene TRBV7-9; 7 positions agree with TRBD2. CDR1 is SEHNR, CDR2 FQNEAQ, per germline (reference sequence). There are 16 residues in the CDR3. V gave up 4 bases and J gave up 2 bases; unmatched junction bases: 9. CDR3 amino acids: CASSSHTGGITDTQYF. Here the CDR3 DNA reads TGTGCCAGCAGCTCCCATACGGGGGGAATCACAGATACGCAGTATTTT.

This clone has just a few counts. CDR3 loop: CASSVDPLAEAFF. Written as DNA, the CDR3 is TGTGCCAGCAGTGTTGACCCACTAGCTGAAGCTTTCTTT. The V gene is TRBV25-1, the J gene TRBJ1-1; no definite D call. Trimming shortened V by 4 bases and J by 6 bases, and 12 bases separated the two germline ends. Looked up from germline, CDR1 is MGHDK and CDR2 is SYGVNS. The CDR3 totals 13 residues. The whole variable domain, filled in from reference TRBV25-1 and TRBJ1-1, reads EADIYQTPRYLVIGTGKKITLECSQTMGHDKMYWYQQDPGMELHLIHYSYGVNSTEKGDLSSESTVSRIRTEHFPLTLESARPSHTSQYLCASSVDPLAEAFFGQGTRLTVV.

V is TRBV5-6 and J is TRBJ1-5; possible D gene TRBD1, 5 bases. CDR1 and CDR2 from the germline V gene are SGHDT and YYEEEE. Trimming left V 1 base short and J 4 bases short, with 9 bases between. The CDR3 covers 14 residues. CDR3 DNA sequence: TGTGCCAGCAGCTTGAACCCAGGGAATCAGCCCCAGCATTTT. Its translation is CASSLNPGNQPQHF.

This CDR3 is CASSLLRIYGRAYEQYF. CDR3 bases: TGTGCCAGCAGCTTATTACGTATTTACGGGAGAGCCTACGAGCAGTACTTC. This sequence joins TRBV7-2 and TRBJ2-7, with D tentatively TRBD2 (6 bases). The CDR3 loop spans 17 amino acids. V was trimmed by 2 bases and J by 2 bases, leaving 19 bases between them. Germline V lookup: CDR1 SGHTA, CDR2 FQGNSA.

The chain employs TRBV11-2 and TRBJ1-2, with D perhaps matching TRBD1 (5 bases). There are 17 residues in the CDR3. From germline, CDR1 is SGHAT and CDR2 FQNNGV. V was clipped by 1 base and J by 4 bases, with 19 bases between them. CDR3 bases: TGTGCCAGCAGCTTAGGGCCGGGGGAGCGCGCCTCCTATGGCTACACCTTC. Its protein product is CASSLGPGERASYGYTF. The whole variable domain, filled in from reference TRBV11-2 and TRBJ1-2, reads EAGVAQSPRYKIIEKRQSVAFWCNPISGHATLYWYQQILGQGPKLLIQFQNNGVVDDSQLPKDRFSAERLKGVDSTLKIQPAKLEDSAVYLCASSLGPGERASYGYTFGSGTRLTVV.

The chain recombines TRBV5-4 with TRBJ2-7; TRBD2 might be the D (5 bases). Germline V CDR1 and CDR2: SGHNT, YYREEE (reference sequence). Trimming removed 4 bases at V and 2 bases at J, with 13 bases between. The CDR3 sequence is 14 residues long. CDR3 nucleotides: TGTGCCAGCAGCCCCCGAGGGTCTACCTACGAGCAGTACTTC. This encodes CASSPRGSTYEQYF. The full variable domain, completed using reference TRBV5-4 and TRBJ2-7, is ETGVTQSPTHLIKTRGQQVTLRCSSQSGHNTVSWYQQALGQGPQFIFQYYREEENGRGNFPPRFSGLQFPNYSSELNVNALELDDSALYLCASSPRGSTYEQYFGPGTRLTVT.

This clone appeared a few times. The chain joins TRBV5-1 to TRBJ1-1; 11 nucleotides match TRBD1. Germline values: CDR1 SGHRS, CDR2 YFSETQ. The CDR3 sequence is 16 residues long. J was trimmed by 2 bases and V by 3 bases; bases with no gene match: 6. The CDR3 DNA sequence: TGCGCCAGCAGCTCCGGGACAGGGGGAGTTAACACTGAAGCTTTCTTT. Translation gives CASSSGTGGVNTEAFF.

The genes are TRBV15 and TRBJ1-4, with D unclear. V dropped 1 base and J dropped 4 bases, with 4 bases sitting between them. Germline values: CDR1 LNHNV, CDR2 YYDKDF (reference sequence). The CDR3 runs 13 residues. This CDR3 is CATSRAFNEKLFF. For the CDR3, the DNA is TGTGCCACCAGCAGAGCGTTTAATGAAAAACTGTTTTTT. Full variable domain (outside the CDR3, taken from reference TRBV15 and TRBJ1-4): DAMVIQNPRYQVTQFGKPVTLSCSQTLNHNVMYWYQQKSSQAPKLLFHYYDKDFNNEADTPDNFQSRRPNTSFCFLDIRSPGLGDTAMYLCATSRAFNEKLFFGSGTQLSVL.

This rearrangement joins TRBV6-5 to TRBJ1-2; 8 bases line up with TRBD1. The junction had 6 bases not matched to a gene; V was cut back by 6 bases and J by 6 bases. The V gene's germline CDR1 is MNHEY and CDR2 SVGAGI. The CDR3 is made up of 13 amino acids. CDR3 DNA sequence: TGTGCCAGCAGATTCCAGGGGGCGGATGGCTACACCTTC. Residues: CASRFQGADGYTF.

The count of this clone is one. The chain links TRBV6-6 to TRBJ2-7; tentative D call: TRBD2 (5 bases). CDR3 length equals 14 residues. Trimming took off 6 bases at V and 5 bases at J, with 17 bases between the two ends. The germline V gene has CDR1 MNHNY and CDR2 SVGAGI (reference sequence). CDR3 loop: CASRPGLSGDEQYF. In DNA, the CDR3 is TGTGCCAGCAGACCCGGACTCTCCGGGGACGAGCAGTACTTC.

The rearrangement links TRBV4-1 to TRBJ2-7; D may be TRBD1 (5 bases). The CDR3 length is 15 residues. The V end was cut by 0 bases, the J end by 0 bases, with 9 bases between. Germline V gene data show CDR1 as MGHRA and CDR2 as YSYEKL. CDR3 loop: CASSQDRGSSYEQYF. The CDR3 bases are TGCGCCAGCAGCCAAGATAGGGGCAGCTCCTACGAGCAGTACTTC.

The chain couples TRBV30 to TRBJ1-6; TRBD1 is a possible D gene (6 bases). CDR1 and CDR2 (germline): GTSNPN, SVGIG (reference sequence). Between the trimmed V and J ends, which lost 4 bases and 0 bases, there was a span of 10 bases. CDR3 size: 15 residues. The CDR3 here is CAWIRGSSYNSPLHF. The CDR3 DNA follows: TGTGCCTGGATCAGGGGAAGCTCCTATAATTCACCCCTCCACTTT.